Each of the 31 T cell receptor beta chains below was sequenced from the same sample in a study of T cells after yellow fever vaccination (dated 2019 in TCRdb). The library was made by 5' RACE. Sequencing relied on an Illumina NovaSeq 6000. The raw public reads went through TCRdb reprocessing: fastp at Q25, MiXCR clone calling, in-frame beta chains kept. Rows merge per CDR3 protein into single entries with the most common DNA and genes. The sample table shows 250,000 to 400,000 distinct CDR3 sequences, and roughly 4.3% are seen once. The ten most abundant clones make up under 30% of the sample. The sample's treatment or condition, from its label and the paper: live attenuated yellow fever vaccine strain. The source material was PBMCs, sampled 5 days after the yellow fever booster vaccination. The receptors come from a man aged 18-30 years who received the YFV17D yellow fever vaccine.

This clonotype appeared many times. The J gene is TRBJ2-4, the V gene TRBV29-1; D gene unclear. This CDR3 comprises 13 residues. V was trimmed by 6 bases and J by 9 bases, leaving 18 bases between them. Per germline, CDR1 SQVTM and CDR2 ANQGSEA. The CDR3 here is CSVTGSRSGIQYF. Here the CDR3 DNA reads TGCAGCGTGACCGGGTCACGGTCGGGCATTCAGTACTTC.

This clonotype was detected a few times. The V call is TRBV7-2, the J call TRBJ1-1; maybe TRBD1 (5 bases). V was shortened by 6 bases and J by 5 bases, with 13 bases between the two germline ends. From germline, CDR1 is SGHTA and CDR2 FQGNSA. The CDR3 is 13 amino acids. The chain's CDR3 is CASRQDRSTEAFF. In nucleotides, the CDR3 is TGTGCCAGCAGACAGGATAGGAGTACTGAAGCTTTCTTT.

This clonotype was observed a few times. V gene TRBV2 combines with J gene TRBJ2-5; D gene uncertain. The CDR3 runs to 15 residues. Germline CDR1 reads SNHLY; CDR2 reads FYNNEI. Trimming removed 4 bases at V and 0 bases at J, with 12 bases between. The CDR3 sequence is CASSGKRAYQETQYF. CDR3 coding DNA: TGTGCCAGCAGTGGGAAGAGAGCATACCAAGAGACCCAGTACTTC.

Ten or more counts support this clonotype. The V call is TRBV6-6, the J call TRBJ1-2; possibly TRBD1 for D (5 bases). V lost 4 bases and J lost 4, with 13 bases in between. Germline V gene lookup returns CDR1 MNHNY and CDR2 SVGAGI (reference sequence). This CDR3 region has 14 residues. CDR3 loop: CASSSPTEIYGYTF. In DNA form, the CDR3 reads TGTGCCAGCAGTTCCCCGACAGAGATCTATGGCTACACCTTC.

This clonotype was seen a handful of times. The chain joins TRBV6-1 to TRBJ2-5; D remains unclear. The CDR3 covers 14 residues. Trimming left V 2 bases short and J 0 bases short, with 7 bases between. The germline V gene encodes CDR1 MNHNS and CDR2 SASEGT. The CDR3, as DNA: TGTGCCAGCAGTGAAACCCAGCACCAAGAGACCCAGTACTTC. Protein sequence: CASSETQHQETQYF.

Only a few counts were recorded for this clonotype. The V call is TRBV14, the J call TRBJ2-2; unclear D gene. Germline CDR1 reads SGHDN; CDR2 reads FVKESK. The length of the CDR3 is 16 residues. V was cut by 2 bases and J by 4 bases, with 14 bases left in between. This CDR3 is CASSQQPLGTTGELFF. CDR3 nucleotides: TGTGCCAGCAGCCAACAGCCGCTCGGAACCACCGGGGAGCTGTTTTTT.

This clonotype was seen a handful of times. The chain carries TRBV11-2 and TRBJ1-6; D perhaps matches TRBD1 (6 bases). The CDR3 is made up of 14 amino acids. Germline V gene sequence: CDR1 SGHAT, CDR2 FQNNGV. V was shortened by 5 bases and J by 6 bases, with 11 bases between the two germline ends. This chain's CDR3 is CASSAGTPNSPLHF. The CDR3 DNA reads TGTGCCAGCAGCGCCGGGACACCTAATTCACCCCTCCACTTT. Filled out from reference TRBV11-2 and TRBJ1-6, the complete variable domain reads EAGVAQSPRYKIIEKRQSVAFWCNPISGHATLYWYQQILGQGPKLLIQFQNNGVVDDSQLPKDRFSAERLKGVDSTLKIQPAKLEDSAVYLCASSAGTPNSPLHFGNGTRLTVT.

The chain links TRBV6-5 to TRBJ2-1; 9 bases agree with TRBD1. The CDR3 loop spans 13 amino acids. Germline lookup yields CDR1 MNHEY and CDR2 SVGAGI. V shed 5 bases, J shed 9 bases, and the junction held 5 bases outside the gene matches. This chain's CDR3 is CASSTPQGAEQFF. CDR3 DNA: TGTGCCAGCAGTACCCCACAGGGGGCTGAGCAGTTCTTC.

This clonotype has only a few counts. The CDR3 loop is CASSEFVGVSTDTQYF. CDR3 bases: TGTGCCAGCAGTGAATTTGTTGGGGTTAGCACAGATACGCAGTATTTT. The chain combines TRBV6-1 with TRBJ2-3; D is ambiguous. The length of the CDR3 is 16 residues. Deletions cut 2 bases from V and 0 bases from J, with 12 bases between. CDR1 and CDR2 from the germline V gene are MNHNS and SASEGT.

This clonotype occurred a few times. The chain combines TRBV6-1 with TRBJ2-5; 11 positions match TRBD2. J gave up 3 bases and V 1 base, and 10 bases lay outside the gene matches. Per germline, CDR1 MNHNS and CDR2 SASEGT. CDR3 length equals 18 residues. CDR3: CASSEEVAGGLYEETQYF. In DNA form, the CDR3 reads TGTGCCAGCAGTGAAGAGGTAGCGGGGGGGCTTTATGAAGAGACCCAGTACTTC.

The chain uses TRBV12-3 or TRBV12-4 and TRBJ2-5, with TRBD2 matching 10 bases. The CDR3 has 19 residues. V gave up 6 bases and J gave up 0 bases; unmatched junction bases: 16. As DNA, the CDR3 is TGTGCCAGCAGCTCCCTCCCCGGGACTAGCGCGCCCGACCAAGAGACCCAGTACTTC. Translation: CASSSLPGTSAPDQETQYF.

The chain recombines TRBV4-1 with TRBJ2-1; D not certain. The V end lost 0 bases, the J end lost 1 base, and 7 bases lay between the germline ends. CDR3 length equals 15 residues. The V gene's germline CDR1 is MGHRA and CDR2 YSYEKL. The CDR3 nucleotides read TGCGCCAGCAGCCAAGATCCGGATTCCTACAATGAGCAGTTCTTC. It translates to CASSQDPDSYNEQFF.

The CDR3 DNA reads TGTGCCAGCAGCTTAGTGGCCTGGGAGGGGGTCGGTGAAAAACTGTTTTTT. This encodes CASSLVAWEGVGEKLFF. The chain recombines TRBV7-2 with TRBJ1-4, with a tentative D call TRBD1 (6 bases). Trimming removed 1 base from V and 7 bases from J, with 19 bases in between. The CDR3 totals 17 residues. Germline V gene lookup returns CDR1 SGHTA and CDR2 FQGNSA. Full variable domain (remainder filled in from reference TRBV7-2 and TRBJ1-4): GAGVSQSPSNKVTEKGKDVELRCDPISGHTALYWYRQSLGQGLEFLIYFQGNSAPDKSGLPSDRFSAERTGGSVSTLTIQRTQQEDSAVYLCASSLVAWEGVGEKLFFGSGTQLSVL.

This clonotype was observed a few times. V is TRBV4-1 and J is TRBJ2-2; TRBD1 agrees at 10 bases. Germline CDR1 is MGHRA and CDR2 is YSYEKL. V gave up 5 bases and J gave up 7 bases; unmatched junction bases: 4. The CDR3 length is 14 residues. The DNA of the CDR3 is TGCGCCAGCAGCTCCGGGACAGGGGTCGGGGAGCTGTTTTTT. Protein product: CASSSGTGVGELFF.

This clonotype was seen a handful of times. The CDR3 region has the DNA TGTGCCAGCTCACCAGGGGGGCGCGGGAACACTGAAGCTTTCTTT. It is translated as CASSPGGRGNTEAFF. The genes are TRBV18 and TRBJ1-1, with D tentatively TRBD1 (6 bases). CDR3 size: 15 residues. Trimming took 2 bases from V and 1 from J, leaving 11 bases between them. CDR1 KGHSH and CDR2 LQKENI come from the germline V gene.

At least ten counts were recorded for this clonotype. The chain couples TRBV12-3 or TRBV12-4 to TRBJ2-1, with 12 bases fitting TRBD1. There are 15 residues in the CDR3. V lost 6 bases, J lost 8 bases, and 8 bases stayed unmatched. CDR3 loop: CASSTPGQGAHEQFF. In nucleotides, the CDR3 is TGTGCCAGCAGCACTCCGGGACAGGGGGCACATGAGCAGTTCTTC.

The chain recombines TRBV5-1 with TRBJ2-1; D is unresolved. This CDR3 region has 15 residues. V was cut by 0 bases and J by 1 base, with 8 bases left in between. Germline V gives CDR1 SGHRS, CDR2 YFSETQ. CDR3: CASSLDIGSYNEQFF. CDR3 nucleotide sequence: TGCGCCAGCAGCTTGGACATCGGGTCCTACAATGAGCAGTTCTTC.

This clonotype was picked up a small number of times. DNA for the CDR3: TGCAGTGCTAGTCACAGCGGGGAAGAGACCCAGTACTTC. Protein product: CSASHSGEETQYF. The chain has TRBV20-1 and TRBJ2-5; TRBD2 agrees at 7 bases. The germline V gene has CDR1 DFQATT and CDR2 SNEGSKA (reference sequence). CDR3 length: 13 amino acids. V gave up 3 bases and J gave up 3 bases; unmatched junction bases: 4.

This clonotype was seen only a few times. This chain links TRBV3-1 with TRBJ2-2; D possibly corresponds to TRBD2 (6 bases). The V gene lost 3 bases and the J gene lost 7 bases, with 6 bases spanning the gap. Germline V gene data show CDR1 as LGHDT and CDR2 as YNNKEL (reference sequence). This CDR3 is 12 amino acids long. The CDR3 protein is CASSQGGGELFF. CDR3 sequence (DNA): TGTGCCAGCAGCCAGGGAGGCGGGGAGCTGTTTTTT.

This clonotype has more than one count but fewer than ten. The chain employs TRBV7-2 and TRBJ2-3; tentatively, D is TRBD1 (6 bases). The CDR3 has 15 amino acids. CDR1 is SGHTA, CDR2 FQGNSA, per germline. The V gene lost 5 bases and the J gene lost 3 bases, with 15 bases spanning the gap. This chain's CDR3 is CASSVGTTGTDTQYF. The CDR3 nucleotides are TGTGCCAGCAGCGTAGGGACAACCGGGACAGATACGCAGTATTTT.

The chain combines TRBV24-1 with TRBJ1-4; D is ambiguous. The V gene's germline CDR1 is KGHDR and CDR2 SFDVKD. The CDR3 length is 13 residues. The V end lost 2 bases, the J end lost 2 bases, and 2 bases lay between the germline ends. The CDR3 protein is CATSDSTNEKLFF. CDR3 nucleotide sequence: TGTGCCACCAGTGATTCCACTAATGAAAAACTGTTTTTT.

The chain joins TRBV7-2 to TRBJ2-3; D remains ambiguous. CDR1 SGHTA and CDR2 FQGNSA come from the germline V gene. This CDR3 region has 15 residues. V lost 1 base and J lost 0, with 8 bases in between. The DNA of the CDR3 is TGTGCCAGCAGCTTAGTTTCTTCGAGCACAGATACGCAGTATTTT. Encoded protein: CASSLVSSSTDTQYF.

CDR3: CAISTMDRSSYNEQFF. CDR3 in DNA: TGTGCCATCAGTACGATGGACAGAAGCTCCTACAATGAGCAGTTCTTC. This chain links TRBV10-3 with TRBJ2-1; D perhaps matches TRBD1 (6 bases). The CDR3 is 16 amino acids. V was pared by 5 bases and J by 0 bases, with 14 bases between. The V gene's germline CDR1 is ENHRY and CDR2 SYGVKD.

The chain carries TRBV5-5 and TRBJ1-1; D gene uncertain. Trimming took off 3 bases at V and 1 base at J, with 10 bases between the two ends. The germline CDR1 and CDR2 sequences are SGHKS and YYEKEE (reference sequence). This CDR3 region has 14 residues. CDR3 sequence reads: CASSWRVKNTEAFF. Here the CDR3 DNA reads TGTGCCAGCAGCTGGCGGGTTAAGAACACTGAAGCTTTCTTT.

This clonotype occurred a few times. The CDR3 bases are TGTGCCAGCAGCCCCGCGGGGGGTAACCAAGAGACCCAGTACTTC. Protein product: CASSPAGGNQETQYF. The gene calls are TRBV7-2 and TRBJ2-5; TRBD2 aligns across 8 bases. Germline V gives CDR1 SGHTA, CDR2 FQGNSA. This CDR3 is built from 15 residues. V trimming: 5 bases; J trimming: 0 bases; junction bases outside the gene matches: 5.

This clonotype was detected a few times. This rearrangement joins TRBV4-1 to TRBJ2-2, with D tentatively TRBD2 (7 bases). Germline CDR1 is MGHRA and CDR2 is YSYEKL. The V end lost 5 bases, the J end lost 7 bases, and 17 bases lay between the germline ends. This CDR3 has 15 amino acids. For the CDR3, the DNA is TGCGCCAGCAGCGCTCGGGGGGCAAGGGGCGGGGAGCTGTTTTTT. Encoded protein: CASSARGARGGELFF.

This clonotype was seen ten or more times. The chain combines TRBV5-1 with TRBJ2-2, with 11 bases matching TRBD1. Germline V CDR1 and CDR2: SGHRS, YFSETQ. J gave up 6 bases and V 5 bases, and 6 bases lay outside the gene matches. The CDR3 totals 15 residues. The CDR3: CASRTGTGGSGELFF. CDR3 in DNA: TGCGCCAGCAGAACCGGGACAGGGGGATCCGGGGAGCTGTTTTTT.

The V gene is TRBV6-5, the J gene TRBJ2-7, with a weak D call TRBD1 (5 bases). The V and J ends lost 2 bases and 2 bases respectively, with 10 bases between them. In germline, CDR1 is MNHEY, CDR2 SVGAGI. The CDR3 extends over 14 amino acids. CDR3 sequence: CASSYGAAPYEQYF. CDR3 coding DNA: TGTGCCAGCAGTTACGGGGCGGCCCCCTACGAGCAGTACTTC.

The genes are TRBV19 and TRBJ2-3, with unresolved D. The germline V and J ends were trimmed by 4 bases and 2 bases, with 10 bases remaining between them. This CDR3 has 14 amino acids. CDR1 is LNHDA and CDR2 is SQIVND in the germline V gene (reference sequence). Here the CDR3 DNA reads TGTGCCAGTAGTAGCCTTGGGCACACAGATACGCAGTATTTT. Translated: CASSSLGHTDTQYF.

The chain couples TRBV7-3 to TRBJ1-6; D gene ambiguous. V was shortened by 5 bases and J by 7 bases, with 18 bases between the two germline ends. CDR3 length: 16 residues. Germline CDR1 is SGHTA and CDR2 is FQGTGA. The CDR3 nucleotides read TGTGCCAGCAGCAGTGGGCCCGCAGGCTCGAATTCACCCCTCCACTTT. Translation: CASSSGPAGSNSPLHF.

The rearrangement joins TRBV6-1 to TRBJ1-5; a possible D gene is TRBD1 (5 bases). The length of the CDR3 is 15 residues. V lost 3 bases, J lost 7 bases, and 16 bases lay in between. Germline CDR1 reads MNHNS; CDR2 reads SASEGT. DNA of the CDR3: TGTGCCAGCAGTGACGGAAGGGCAGGGTGGCAGCCCCAGCATTTT. Translation: CASSDGRAGWQPQHF.